This T cell receptor (beta chain) came from a study of blood T cell repertoires in COVID-19. At the level of the study: Researchers got acute and convalescent COVID-19 samples from the United States, Italy and Spain. T cells, B-cell-depleted T cells, or PBMCs supplied cDNA or gDNA.

Germline V gene lookup returns CDR1 SEHNR and CDR2 FQNEAQ (reference sequence). The CDR3 length is 16 residues. The V gene end was trimmed by 5 bases and the J gene end by 7 bases; junction bases not matched to a gene: 17. How the authors handled the data: Nucleated cell counts were estimated from reference gene primer amplification. The protocol was immunoSEQ multiplex PCR, while the TCRdb copy is restricted to in-frame clones and leaves out a portion. D and trimming come from the DNA, and the V and J calls and clone size come from that table. The sample lists a few hundred thousand clones; 86% were seen once.

The sample taken for sequencing was peripheral blood. This chain uses TRBV7-9 with TRBJ2-7; 7 bases line up with TRBD2. The source is a man between 60 and 75 years old with acute or convalescent COVID-19. CDR3 loop: CASSPRRGGRASEQYF. CDR3 DNA sequence: TGTGCCAGCAGCCCACGTCGGGGTGGGAGGGCCTCGGAGCAGTACTTC.